The clone carrying this TCR beta chain was seen a single time. A quantity of about 0.5 to 1 ug RNA underwent reverse transcription using random hexamers. TCR beta CDR3 was amplified by immunoSEQ covering 54 Vbeta and 13 Jbeta. TCRdb re-analysed the immunoSEQ multiplex PCR reads in MiXCR, keeping a single row per CDR3 protein. The data show approximately 170,000 distinct CDR3 sequences, with 92% seen just once and about 0.073% held by the top ten. The source of the sample is a study of CD8 T cells in Susac syndrome. Germline CDR1 and CDR2: DFQATT and SNEGSKA (reference sequence). With 3 bases clipped from V and 5 bases from J, the junction kept 12 bases outside the gene matches. CDR3 length: 17 residues.

The sequence derives from a human donor in good health. The chain uses TRBV20-1 and TRBJ1-5; 11 bases map to TRBD1. The sequenced sample was CD4+ T cells from PBMCs. CDR3 residues: CSASRYGGQGGYQPQHF. The CDR3 DNA sequence: TGCAGTGCTAGCCGATACGGGGGACAGGGGGGGTATCAGCCCCAGCATTTT.